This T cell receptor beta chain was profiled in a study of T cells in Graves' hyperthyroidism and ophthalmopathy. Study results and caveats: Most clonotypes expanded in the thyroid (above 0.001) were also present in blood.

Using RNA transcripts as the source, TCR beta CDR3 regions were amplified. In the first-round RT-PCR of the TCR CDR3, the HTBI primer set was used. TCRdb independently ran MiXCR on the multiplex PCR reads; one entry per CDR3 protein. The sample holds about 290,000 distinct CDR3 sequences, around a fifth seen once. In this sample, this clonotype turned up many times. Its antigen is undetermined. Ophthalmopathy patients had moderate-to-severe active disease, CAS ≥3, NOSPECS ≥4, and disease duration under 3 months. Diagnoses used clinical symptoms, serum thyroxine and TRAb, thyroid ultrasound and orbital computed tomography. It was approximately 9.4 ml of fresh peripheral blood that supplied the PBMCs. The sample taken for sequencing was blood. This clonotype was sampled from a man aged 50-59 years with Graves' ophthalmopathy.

CDR3 coding DNA: TGTGCCAGCAGTGAAGGGCTAGCTGCCTCCTTTAATGAGCAGTTCTTC. The encoded protein is CASSEGLAASFNEQFF. The V and J genes are TRBV6-1 and TRBJ2-1; a weak D match, TRBD2 (5 bases). Germline values: CDR1 MNHNS, CDR2 SASEGT. V dropped 1 base and J dropped 7 bases, with 17 bases sitting between them. CDR3 length equals 16 residues.